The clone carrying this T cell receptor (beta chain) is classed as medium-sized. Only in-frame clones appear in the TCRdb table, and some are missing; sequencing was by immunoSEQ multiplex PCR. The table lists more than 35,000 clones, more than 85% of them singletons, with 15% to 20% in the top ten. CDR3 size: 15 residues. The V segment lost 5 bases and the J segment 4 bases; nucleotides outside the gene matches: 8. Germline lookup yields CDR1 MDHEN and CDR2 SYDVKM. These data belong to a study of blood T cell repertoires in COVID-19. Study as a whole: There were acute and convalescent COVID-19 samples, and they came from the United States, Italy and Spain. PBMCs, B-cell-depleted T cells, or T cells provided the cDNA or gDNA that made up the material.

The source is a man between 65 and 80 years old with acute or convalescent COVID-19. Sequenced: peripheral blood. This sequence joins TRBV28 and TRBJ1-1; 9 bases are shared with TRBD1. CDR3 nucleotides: TGTGCCAGCAGTGCGGGACAGGGTCCCAGCACTGAAGCTTTCTTT. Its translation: CASSAGQGPSTEAFF.